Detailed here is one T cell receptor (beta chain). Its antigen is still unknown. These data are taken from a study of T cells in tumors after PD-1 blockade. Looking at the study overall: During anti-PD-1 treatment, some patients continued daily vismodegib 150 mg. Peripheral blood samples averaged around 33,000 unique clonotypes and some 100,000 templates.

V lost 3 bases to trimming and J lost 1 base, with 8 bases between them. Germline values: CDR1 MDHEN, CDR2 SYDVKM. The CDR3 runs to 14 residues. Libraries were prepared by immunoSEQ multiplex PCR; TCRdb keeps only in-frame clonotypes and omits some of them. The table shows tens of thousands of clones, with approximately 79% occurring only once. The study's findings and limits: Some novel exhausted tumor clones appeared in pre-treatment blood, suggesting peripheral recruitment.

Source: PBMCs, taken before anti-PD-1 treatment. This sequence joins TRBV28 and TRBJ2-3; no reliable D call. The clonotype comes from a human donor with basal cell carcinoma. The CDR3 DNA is TGTGCCAGCAGTTTTCTGAGCGGCACAGATACGCAGTATTTT. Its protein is CASSFLSGTDTQYF.